These T cell receptor beta chains were read from a single sample in a study of CD8 T cells in ankylosing spondylitis. Each CDR3 protein gets one entry after TCRdb re-called the 5' RACE reads with MiXCR. The profile shows approximately 400,000 distinct CDR3 sequences, roughly 26% of them singletons. The sample taken for sequencing was blood, either unsorted or a sorted T cell fraction (not recorded which). The receptor source for this set is a male donor with ankylosing spondylitis. CDR3s include the opening cysteine and the closing phenylalanine or tryptophan. D genes are given only for firm matches. Clone size, where shown, is once, few, many, or a class for clones that have expanded.

>TRBJ2-3|NA|few|8|TRBV20-1
CSATPQYF
TGCAGTGCTACACCGCAGTATTTT
>TRBJ1-1|NA|NA|13|TRBV7-9
CASSAGGRTEAFF
TGTGCCAGCAGCGCCGGAGGAAGGACTGAAGCTTTCTTT
>TRBJ1-5|TRBD1|NA|15|TRBV9
CASSVGPGGNQPQHF
TGTGCCAGCAGCGTAGGTCCAGGGGGTAATCAGCCCCAGCATTTT
>TRBJ2-7|NA|NA|13|TRBV7-2
CASRPSAIYEQYF
TGTGCCAGCCGACCCTCGGCCATCTACGAGCAGTACTTC
>TRBJ1-5|NA|many|14|TRBV12-3/TRBV12-4
CASSLRQASQPQHF
TGTGCCAGCAGTTTAAGGCAGGCAAGTCAGCCCCAGCATTTT
>TRBJ2-7|NA|few|14|TRBV5-1
CASSGGLGDYEQYF
TGCGCCAGCAGCGGGGGGCTGGGGGACTACGAGCAGTACTTC
>TRBJ1-2|NA|few|13|TRBV3-1
CASSQEGSYGYTF
TGTGCCAGCAGCCAAGAAGGTAGCTATGGCTACACCTTC
>TRBJ2-1|NA|once|14|TRBV6-2/TRBV6-3
CASSRDLYYNEQFF
TGTGCCAGCAGCCGGGACTTGTACTACAATGAGCAGTTCTTC
>TRBJ2-3|TRBD2|NA|16|TRBV20-1
CSARDSLAGGTDTQYF
TGCAGTGCTAGAGACTCGCTAGCGGGAGGGACAGATACGCAGTATTTT
>TRBJ1-1|TRBD1|NA|15|TRBV5-1
CASSLVGGVYTEAFF
TGCGCCAGCAGCTTGGTAGGGGGCGTCTACACTGAAGCTTTCTTT
>TRBJ1-3|NA|few|16|TRBV4-2
CASSQAPRLSGNTIYF
TGTGCCAGCAGCCAAGCCCCCCGGCTATCTGGAAACACCATATATTTT
>TRBJ2-5|TRBD2|once|18|TRBV20-1
CSVATTVSGRRYQETQYF
TGCAGTGTTGCGACCACCGTTAGCGGGAGGCGATACCAAGAGACCCAGTACTTC
>TRBJ1-2|NA|NA|15|TRBV5-1
CASSLEPGFNYGYTF
TGCGCCAGCAGCTTGGAACCGGGGTTCAACTATGGCTACACCTTC
>TRBJ1-4|NA|NA|10|TRBV20-1
CSAGGEKLFF
TGCAGTGCTGGGGGTGAAAAACTGTTTTTT
>TRBJ2-2|NA|NA|14|TRBV7-2
CASSFNVDTGELFF
TGTGCCAGCAGCTTTAACGTTGACACCGGGGAGCTGTTTTTT
>TRBJ2-1|TRBD2|NA|16|TRBV11-1
CASSSRLASSYNEQFF
TGTGCCAGCAGCTCCCGACTAGCGAGCTCCTACAATGAGCAGTTCTTC
>TRBJ2-2|TRBD2|NA|17|TRBV20-1
CSARASSRLAETGELFF
TGCAGTGCTAGGGCCTCCTCACGACTAGCGGAGACCGGGGAGCTGTTTTTT
>TRBJ2-3|TRBD2|few|15|TRBV7-2
CASSLQAGGPDTQYF
TGTGCCAGCAGCCTACAAGCGGGAGGGCCGGATACGCAGTATTTT
>TRBJ2-1|NA|few|13|TRBV7-2
CASSLNREFEQFF
TGTGCCAGCAGCTTAAACAGAGAATTTGAGCAGTTCTTC
>TRBJ1-1|TRBD1|NA|15|TRBV29-1
CSVSGTGGVYTEAFF
TGCAGCGTTTCCGGGACAGGGGGTGTGTACACTGAAGCTTTCTTT
>TRBJ2-1|NA|NA|15|TRBV27
CASSPGRVGYNEQFF
TGTGCCAGCAGTCCAGGCAGGGTAGGGTACAATGAGCAGTTCTTC
>TRBJ2-7|TRBD2|NA|16|TRBV9
CASSVVGSGGRGEQYF
TGTGCCAGCAGCGTAGTCGGTTCTGGCGGGAGAGGCGAGCAGTACTTC
>TRBJ1-5|TRBD1|few|15|TRBV5-6
CASSSGQGVDQPQHF
TGTGCCAGCAGCTCCGGACAGGGAGTTGATCAGCCCCAGCATTTT
>TRBJ2-7|TRBD2|NA|14|TRBV3-1
CASSHGTSGYEQYF
TGTGCCAGCAGCCACGGGACTAGCGGTTACGAGCAGTACTTC
>TRBJ2-5|TRBD1|NA|14|TRBV20-1
CSARARDSQETQYF
TGCAGTGCTAGAGCCAGGGACAGCCAAGAGACCCAGTACTTC
>TRBJ2-1|NA|NA|15|TRBV19
CASSLRPGSIDEQFF
TGTGCCAGTAGTCTGCGACCTGGTAGTATCGATGAGCAGTTCTTC
>TRBJ1-2|TRBD1|few|13|TRBV5-4
CASSIARQGGYTF
TGTGCCAGCAGCATCGCCCGACAGGGAGGCTACACCTTC
>TRBJ2-1|TRBD2|few|16|TRBV7-8
CASSPTSRLAGYEQFF
TGTGCCAGCAGCCCCACCTCAAGACTAGCGGGGTATGAGCAGTTCTTC
>TRBJ2-5|TRBD2|NA|15|TRBV7-2
CASSPYGLAEETQYF
TGTGCCAGCAGCCCCTATGGACTAGCGGAAGAGACCCAGTACTTC
>TRBJ1-6|TRBD1|many|14|TRBV5-1
CASSPGQGGSPLHF
TGCGCCAGCAGCCCCGGACAGGGGGGTTCACCCCTCCACTTT
>TRBJ2-1|NA|few|16|TRBV2
CASNPYSGETSVEQFF
TGTGCCAGCAACCCCTATTCCGGGGAGACATCCGTTGAGCAGTTCTTC
>TRBJ2-5|NA|NA|16|TRBV7-8
CASSLGALAGQETQYF
TGTGCCAGCAGCTTAGGGGCGCTAGCTGGGCAAGAGACCCAGTACTTC
>TRBJ2-1|NA|NA|12|TRBV5-1
CASSDPLGEQFF
TGCGCCAGCAGCGATCCCCTGGGTGAGCAGTTCTTC
>TRBJ2-7|TRBD1|few|15|TRBV3-1
CASSQDGTGVYEQYF
TGTGCCAGCAGCCAAGATGGAACAGGGGTCTACGAGCAGTACTTC
>TRBJ2-3|NA|NA|14|TRBV10-3
CAISDNVQRNTQYF
TGTGCCATCAGTGACAATGTGCAGAGGAATACGCAGTATTTT
>TRBJ2-3|NA|NA|14|TRBV7-8
CASSSRQNTDTQYF
TGTGCCAGCAGCTCTAGACAGAACACAGATACGCAGTATTTT
>TRBJ1-1|NA|NA|16|TRBV11-2
CASSQYRAALNTEAFF
TGTGCCAGCAGCCAATACAGGGCAGCTCTTAACACTGAAGCTTTCTTT
>TRBJ2-3|TRBD1|NA|16|TRBV5-1
CASSSPTGGLTDTQYF
TGCGCCAGCAGCTCCCCCACAGGGGGACTCACAGATACGCAGTATTTT
>TRBJ2-7|NA|few|11|TRBV5-1
CASRKSGEQYF
TGCGCCAGCAGAAAATCGGGGGAGCAGTACTTC
>TRBJ2-7|NA|few|11|TRBV5-1
CASSFSGEQYF
TGCGCCAGCAGCTTTTCCGGCGAGCAGTACTTC